This T cell receptor (beta chain) is drawn from a study of blood T cell repertoires in COVID-19. Cohort 3 recovered donors had two negative PCRs, clearance, or symptom resolution. Germline CDR1 SGHTA, CDR2 FQGTGA. Germline trimming cut 5 bases from V and 5 bases from J; bases unmatched to any gene: 10. This CDR3 is built from 16 residues. In the authors' methods: Nucleated cell counts were estimated from reference gene primer amplification. Measured with immunoSEQ multiplex PCR; TCRdb has only the in-frame clones, and not every one. That table is the source of V, J and clone size, and D and trimming were worked out from the DNA. The table has 130,000 or so clones, 84% seen once; the top ten hold 3.9%.

Sequencing was carried out using PBMCs or T cells enriched from blood (not recorded which). This chain links TRBV7-3 with TRBJ2-5, with 11 bases fitting TRBD2. This sequence originates from a woman in her twenties or thirties who had recovered from COVID-19. The CDR3 sequence is CASSNSGRAAGETQYF. Written as DNA, the CDR3 is TGTGCCAGCAGCAATAGCGGGAGGGCGGCTGGGGAGACCCAGTACTTC.